This record covers a single TCR beta chain. Its specificity is not known. Using a J-beta primer mix together with a sample-barcoded 5' primer, a second PCR was run for roughly 6 to 12 cycles. TCRdb reprocessed the 5' RACE reads with MiXCR, giving one entry per CDR3 protein. The data hold hundreds of thousands of distinct CDR3 sequences, with 53% observed a single time. The data were obtained in a study of blood T cells in healthy people across ages. Points from the study as a whole: No one knew whether donors had CMV, which possibly confounded expanded clonotype changes. Diversity was higher, and naive CD4+ cells more numerous, in long-lived donors than in aged donors.

The CDR3 runs 15 residues. The V gene's germline CDR1 is DFQATT and CDR2 SNEGSKA (reference sequence). Trimming pared 6 bases from V and 0 bases from J, leaving 16 bases between. Peripheral blood was drawn, around 9.5 milliliters per donor. The chain carries TRBV20-1 and TRBJ2-3, with D tentatively TRBD1 (5 bases). Sample: blood. The sequence was obtained from an elderly man in good health. This chain's CDR3 is CSALRGPLSTDTQYF. As DNA, the CDR3 is TGCAGTGCACTTAGGGGCCCTTTAAGCACAGATACGCAGTATTTT.